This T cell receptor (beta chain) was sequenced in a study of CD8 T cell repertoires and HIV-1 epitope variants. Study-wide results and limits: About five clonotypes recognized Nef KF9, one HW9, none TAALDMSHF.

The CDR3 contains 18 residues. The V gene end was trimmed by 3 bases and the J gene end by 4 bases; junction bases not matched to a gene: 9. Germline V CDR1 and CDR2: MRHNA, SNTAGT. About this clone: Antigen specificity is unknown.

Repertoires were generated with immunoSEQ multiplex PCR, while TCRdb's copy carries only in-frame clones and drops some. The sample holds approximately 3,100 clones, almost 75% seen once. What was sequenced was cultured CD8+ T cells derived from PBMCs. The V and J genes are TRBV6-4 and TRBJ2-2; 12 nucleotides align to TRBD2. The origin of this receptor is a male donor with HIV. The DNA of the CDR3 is TGTGCCAGCAGTGATGGGCTAGCGGGAGGGCCTTCCACCGGGGAGCTGTTTTTT. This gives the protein CASSDGLAGGPSTGELFF.